Below are 26 T cell receptor beta chains sequenced from a single sample in a study of molecular identifiers for immune sequencing clone quantification. Via MiXCR, TCRdb re-called the PCR reads, giving one row per CDR3 protein. The data show some 320,000 distinct CDR3 sequences, with over 20% seen just once and about 0.81% held by the top ten. The sequencing sample was made of naive CD8+ T cells from blood, with Jurkat cell RNA spiked in. Subset of the sample: FACS-sorted CD8+CD4-CCR7+CD45RA+ naive T cells. These receptors came from a human donor in good health. Some libraries in this study had Jurkat cell RNA spiked in.

The chain's CDR3 is CASSIPTATMNTEAFF. CDR3 nucleotides: TGTGCCAGTAGTATTCCCACAGCGACCATGAACACTGAAGCTTTCTTT. The chain recombines TRBV19 with TRBJ1-1, with no clear D. Trimming cost V 3 bases and J 0 bases, with 14 bases left between them. Germline loops: CDR1 LNHDA, CDR2 SQIVND (reference sequence). The CDR3 covers 16 residues.

This clonotype was detected a few times. A much larger clone differs from this one at a single base, so this may be a read error. The V and J genes are TRBV20-1 and TRBJ2-7, with TRBD1 identical over 7 bases. Germline V gene lookup returns CDR1 DFQATT and CDR2 SNEGSKA (reference sequence). V shed 2 bases, J shed 4 bases, and the junction held 11 bases outside the gene matches. There are 15 residues in the CDR3. This chain's CDR3 is CSARSWRTGSYEQYF. CDR3 sequence (DNA): TGCAGTGCTAGATCCTGGCGGACAGGATCGTACGAGCAGTACTTC.

This clonotype showed up many times. The chain couples TRBV28 to TRBJ2-7; D unclear. The germline gives CDR1 MDHEN, CDR2 SYDVKM. CDR3 length: 12 amino acids. The V end was cut by 3 bases, the J end by 4 bases, with 7 bases between. The CDR3 region is CASSFNRYEQYF. Written as DNA, the CDR3 is TGTGCCAGCAGTTTCAACAGATACGAGCAGTACTTC.

This clonotype was counted between two and nine times. The gene calls are TRBV19 and TRBJ1-2, with D tentatively TRBD1 (6 bases). Germline lookup yields CDR1 LNHDA and CDR2 SQIVND (reference sequence). The CDR3 is made up of 12 amino acids. Trimming removed 5 bases at V and 5 bases at J, with 9 bases between. Written as DNA, the CDR3 is TGTGCCAGTAGTGGGGACATTTATGGCTACACCTTC. This sequence encodes CASSGDIYGYTF.

This clonotype was found many times. This chain links TRBV27 with TRBJ1-4; D gene unclear. V was trimmed by 6 bases and J by 5 bases, leaving 13 bases between them. The CDR3 sequence is 14 residues long. Germline CDR1 and CDR2: MNHEY and SMNVEV (reference sequence). The CDR3 loop reads CASSNTIGNEKLFF. CDR3 nucleotides: TGTGCCAGCAGCAACACCATAGGGAATGAAAAACTGTTTTTT. The entire variable domain, with the rest obtained from reference TRBV27 and TRBJ1-4, is as follows: EAQVTQNPRYLITVTGKKLTVTCSQNMNHEYMSWYRQDPGLGLRQIYYSMNVEVTDKGDVPEGYKVSRKEKRNFPLILESPSPNQTSLYFCASSNTIGNEKLFFGSGTQLSVL.

This clonotype was detected only a few times. A much larger clone sits a single nucleotide away, making a read error possible. CDR3 sequence (DNA): TGTGCCACCACGAACCTCCAGGGAGGTACTGAAGCTTTCTTT. Its protein is CATTNLQGGTEAFF. The chain has TRBV27 and TRBJ1-1, with D perhaps matching TRBD1 (5 bases). Per the germline V gene, CDR1 is MNHEY and CDR2 is SMNVEV (reference sequence). The CDR3 runs to 14 residues. Trimming removed 10 bases from V and 5 bases from J, with 20 bases in between.

A remark on this clonotype: Mismatch with germline at one junction end may stem from a read error. The DNA for the CDR3 is TGTGCCAGCCGTTTCAAACGGAACACAGATACGCAGTGTTTT. It codes for CASRFKRNTDTQCF. The genes are TRBV28 and TRBJ2-3; D is unresolved. CDR1 and CDR2 from the germline V gene are MDHEN and SYDVKM. The CDR3 runs 14 residues.

This clonotype was picked up a small number of times. The genes are TRBV3-1 and TRBJ2-3; D remains ambiguous. Germline assignment: CDR1 LGHDT and CDR2 YNNKEL (reference sequence). The CDR3 has 15 residues. The ends were cut back, 0 bases at V and 0 bases at J, with 7 bases in the middle. DNA of the CDR3: TGTGCCAGCAGCCAAGAATGGTCTAGCACAGATACGCAGTATTTT. Amino acids: CASSQEWSSTDTQYF.

This clonotype was recorded many times. The rearrangement uses TRBV4-1 and TRBJ2-5, with D unresolved. Trimming pared 0 bases from V and 0 bases from J, leaving 5 bases between. The CDR3 contains 14 residues. From germline, CDR1 is MGHRA and CDR2 YSYEKL. This CDR3 reads CASSQDSDQETQYF. In nucleotides, the CDR3 is TGCGCCAGCAGCCAAGACAGCGACCAAGAGACCCAGTACTTC.

This clonotype has at least ten counts. The chain links TRBV4-3 to TRBJ2-1, with TRBD1 identical over 9 bases. The V segment lost 2 bases and the J segment 3 bases; nucleotides outside the gene matches: 5. The V gene's germline CDR1 is LGHNA and CDR2 YSLEER. The CDR3 is made up of 16 amino acids. CDR3 DNA sequence: TGCGCCAGCAGCCAACTGGGACAGGGTATCTACAATGAGCAGTTCTTC. Translated, it gives CASSQLGQGIYNEQFF.

Many counts were recorded for this clonotype. The V and J genes are TRBV4-1 and TRBJ2-3, with D unresolved. The V end lost 1 base, the J end lost 0 bases, and 8 bases lay between the germline ends. The CDR3 has 15 residues. Germline values: CDR1 MGHRA, CDR2 YSYEKL. The CDR3 DNA sequence: TGCGCCAGCAGCCAAGGTGGTAGCAGCACAGATACGCAGTATTTT. Encoded protein: CASSQGGSSTDTQYF.

This clonotype has a count of ten or more. This chain links TRBV30 with TRBJ2-1, with 8 nucleotides matching TRBD2. Germline CDR1 GTSNPN, CDR2 SVGIG (reference sequence). This CDR3 is 13 amino acids long. Trimming removed 5 bases from V and 5 bases from J; junction bases left unmatched: 5. CDR3 bases: TGTGCCTGGGCCGGGACTAGGAACAATGAGCAGTTCTTC. Translation: CAWAGTRNNEQFF.

This clonotype has at least ten counts. The CDR3 protein is CASSWGTSTDTQYF. CDR3 DNA sequence: TGTGCCAGCAGTTGGGGAACGAGCACAGATACGCAGTATTTT. This sequence joins TRBV28 and TRBJ2-3; D is undetermined. V was shortened by 4 bases and J by 0 bases, with 8 bases between the two germline ends. The germline V gene encodes CDR1 MDHEN and CDR2 SYDVKM. The CDR3 extends over 14 amino acids.

This chain connects TRBV14 to TRBJ2-1; the D call may be TRBD1 or TRBD2 (5 bases each). The CDR3 is 16 amino acids. Germline CDR1 and CDR2: SGHDN and FVKESK. Trimming shortened V by 5 bases and J by 6 bases, and 20 bases separated the two germline ends. The CDR3 spells CASSKIGKGPCNEQFF. CDR3 DNA: TGTGCCAGCAGCAAAATCGGAAAGGGACCCTGCAATGAGCAGTTCTTC.

Many counts were recorded for this clonotype. This sequence joins TRBV28 and TRBJ1-4; the D is unclear. With 3 bases removed from V and 6 bases from J, the gap between germline ends came to 14 bases. The CDR3 spans 15 residues. CDR1 and CDR2 from the germline V gene are MDHEN and SYDVKM. In DNA, the CDR3 is TGTGCCAGCAGTTTTTTATTTGGGGAGGATGAAAAACTGTTTTTT. It codes for CASSFLFGEDEKLFF.

This clonotype was recorded many times. DNA of the CDR3: TGTGCCAGCAGTTACGTTAGTCGCAAAAATCAGCCCCAGCATTTT. Translating it yields CASSYVSRKNQPQHF. This chain uses TRBV6-6 with TRBJ1-5; no reliable D call. The CDR3 spans 15 residues. V dropped 2 bases and J dropped 4 bases, with 12 bases sitting between them. Germline CDR1 and CDR2: MNHNY and SVGAGI (reference sequence).

The rearrangement links TRBV27 to TRBJ2-7; 9 positions match TRBD1. Per the germline V gene, CDR1 is MNHEY and CDR2 is SMNVEV (reference sequence). The V and J ends lost 4 bases and 2 bases, in that order; junction bases with no gene match: 6. The CDR3 length is 15 residues. The CDR3, as DNA: TGTGCCAGCAGTTACCGGACAGGGGACCCCTACGAGCAGTACTTC. This gives the protein CASSYRTGDPYEQYF.

V gene TRBV9 combines with J gene TRBJ2-3; 9 nucleotides match TRBD1. V was pared by 3 bases and J by 2 bases, with 13 bases of the junction left unmatched. Germline-derived CDR1 and CDR2 are SGDLS and YYNGEE. The CDR3 has 18 amino acids. CDR3 sequence (DNA): TGTGCCAGCAGCGCAGTTGGTGGGACAGGGATTTTCACAGATACGCAGTATTTT. Translating gives CASSAVGGTGIFTDTQYF.

Regarding this clonotype: The junction departs from the called germline gene at one end, perhaps through a read error. J is TRBJ1-3 and V is TRBV6-1, with 7 bases fitting TRBD1. Germline CDR1 MNHNS, CDR2 SASEGT. This CDR3 region has 15 residues. In DNA, the CDR3 is TGTGCCAGCAGTGACGGGACAGACTCTGGAAACACCATGTATTTT. Translation: CASSDGTDSGNTMYF.

The rearrangement links TRBV28 to TRBJ2-3, with 7 bases matching TRBD1. The CDR3 spans 16 residues. Per germline, CDR1 MDHEN and CDR2 SYDVKM. Trimming at V came to 6 bases and at J to 0 bases, leaving 9 bases not matched to a gene. CDR3 nucleotides: TGTGCCAGCAGCTCCCCCCGGGACAGTAGCACAGATACGCAGTATTTT. Its translation is CASSSPRDSSTDTQYF.

This clonotype was found many times. The CDR3 coding sequence is TGTGCTAGTGGTTTCGGGACAGGGTATGTCTACAATGAGCAGTTCTTC. Its protein product is CASGFGTGYVYNEQFF. The chain couples TRBV12-5 to TRBJ2-1; 9 bases agree with TRBD1. Losses at the gene ends were 3 bases for V and 3 bases for J; bases not matched to a gene: 6. Germline V gene sequence: CDR1 LGHNT, CDR2 FRNRAP. The CDR3 covers 16 residues.

Of note for this clonotype: A junction boundary mismatches the germline segment, possibly from a read error. V and J are TRBV12-3 or TRBV12-4 and TRBJ1-4; 9 bases are a match to TRBD1. This CDR3 comprises 17 residues. DNA of the CDR3: TGCGCCAGCAGTCCGTCGACAGGGGGGGTTTTAAGTGAAAAACTGTTTTTT. Translated, it gives CASSPSTGGVLSEKLFF.

With regard to this clonotype: Since a much larger clone is just one base distant, this may be a read error. The gene calls are TRBV29-1 and TRBJ2-1, with a tentative D call TRBD1 (5 bases). Germline CDR1 and CDR2: SQVTM and ANQGSEA. The CDR3 extends over 13 amino acids. This CDR3 is CNVSRQHKNEQFF. In nucleotides, the CDR3 is TGCAACGTAAGCCGACAGCATAAGAATGAGCAGTTCTTC.

This clonotype was seen ten or more times. V usage is TRBV6-5 and J usage is TRBJ2-7; D not resolved. There are 14 residues in the CDR3. Germline V gives CDR1 MNHEY, CDR2 SVGAGI. With 2 bases removed from V and 6 bases from J, the gap between germline ends came to 14 bases. The CDR3 region has the DNA TGTGCCAGCAGTTACCTTCAGGTCCCCTTCGAGCAGTACTTC. Its translation is CASSYLQVPFEQYF.

This clonotype was counted ten times or more. V usage is TRBV6-5 and J usage is TRBJ2-7; weak D call: TRBD1 (5 bases). The CDR3 consists of 13 residues. Germline values: CDR1 MNHEY, CDR2 SVGAGI. The V and J ends lost 6 bases and 3 bases respectively, with 12 bases between them. CDR3 protein: CASSFGQNYEQYF. The CDR3 coding sequence is TGTGCCAGCAGCTTTGGACAAAACTACGAGCAGTACTTC.

This clonotype was picked up many times. The chain carries TRBV27 and TRBJ1-4; D is perhaps TRBD1 (5 bases). The V end lost 4 bases, the J end lost 8 bases, and 17 bases lay between the germline ends. This CDR3 comprises 15 residues. Looked up from germline, CDR1 is MNHEY and CDR2 is SMNVEV (reference sequence). The CDR3 coding sequence is TGTGCCAGCAGTTCTGCAGGGAGGGTTTGGGAAAAACTGTTTTTT. Its protein is CASSSAGRVWEKLFF.